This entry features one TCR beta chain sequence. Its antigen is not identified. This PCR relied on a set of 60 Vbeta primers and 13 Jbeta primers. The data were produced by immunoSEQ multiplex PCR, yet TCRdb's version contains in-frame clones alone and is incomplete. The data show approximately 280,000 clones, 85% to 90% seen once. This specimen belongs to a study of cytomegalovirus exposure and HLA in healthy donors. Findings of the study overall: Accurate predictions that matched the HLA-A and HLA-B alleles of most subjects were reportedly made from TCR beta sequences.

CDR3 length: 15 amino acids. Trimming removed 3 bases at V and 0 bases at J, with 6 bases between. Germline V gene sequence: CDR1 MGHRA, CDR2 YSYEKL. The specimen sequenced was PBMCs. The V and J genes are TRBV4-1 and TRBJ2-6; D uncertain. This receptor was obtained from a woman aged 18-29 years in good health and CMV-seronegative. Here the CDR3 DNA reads TGCGCCAGCAGCCATTTATACTCTGGGGCCAACGTCCTGACTTTC. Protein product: CASSHLYSGANVLTF.